This T cell receptor beta chain was recovered during a study of blood T cell repertoires in COVID-19. Study context: The United States, Italy and Spain were the sources of the acute and convalescent COVID-19 samples. Sample material is recorded as cDNA or gDNA derived from T cells, B-cell-depleted T cells, or PBMCs.

Assay used: immunoSEQ multiplex PCR; TCRdb lists only in-frame clones, some missing. Of about 120,000 clones listed, over 75% are singletons. This CDR3 contains 15 residues. V gave up 0 bases and J gave up 10 bases; unmatched junction bases: 8. Germline V gene sequence: CDR1 MGHRA, CDR2 YSYEKL. The sample consisted of peripheral blood. The V gene is TRBV4-1, the J gene TRBJ2-1; 8 bases are shared with TRBD1. The receptor was derived from a man of 80 years or more with acute or convalescent COVID-19. The CDR3 loop is CASSQDQDRVKEQFF. CDR3 coding DNA: TGCGCCAGCAGCCAAGATCAGGACAGGGTGAAGGAGCAGTTCTTC.